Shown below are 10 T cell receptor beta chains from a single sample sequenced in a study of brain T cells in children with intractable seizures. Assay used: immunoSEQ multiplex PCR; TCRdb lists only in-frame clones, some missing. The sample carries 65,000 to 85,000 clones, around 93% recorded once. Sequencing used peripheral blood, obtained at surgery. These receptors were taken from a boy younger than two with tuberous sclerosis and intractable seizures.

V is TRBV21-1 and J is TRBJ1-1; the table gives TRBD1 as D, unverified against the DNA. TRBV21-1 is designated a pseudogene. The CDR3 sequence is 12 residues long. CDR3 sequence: CASSIGQFEAFF. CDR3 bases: TGTGCCAGCAGCATTGGACAATTTGAAGCTTTCTTT.

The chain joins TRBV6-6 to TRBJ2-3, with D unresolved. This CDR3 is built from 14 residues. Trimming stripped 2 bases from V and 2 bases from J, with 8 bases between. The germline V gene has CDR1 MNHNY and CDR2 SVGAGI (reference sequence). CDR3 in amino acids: CASSYQVTTDTQYF. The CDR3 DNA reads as TGTGCCAGCAGTTACCAAGTAACCACAGATACGCAGTATTTT.

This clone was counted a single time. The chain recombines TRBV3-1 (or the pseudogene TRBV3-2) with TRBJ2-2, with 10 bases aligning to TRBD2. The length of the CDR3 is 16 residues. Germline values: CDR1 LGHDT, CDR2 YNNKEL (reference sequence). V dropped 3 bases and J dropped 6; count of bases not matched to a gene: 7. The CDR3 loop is CASSHAPGLAPGELFF. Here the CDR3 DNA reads TGTGCCAGCAGCCACGCACCGGGACTAGCGCCCGGGGAGCTGTTTTTT.

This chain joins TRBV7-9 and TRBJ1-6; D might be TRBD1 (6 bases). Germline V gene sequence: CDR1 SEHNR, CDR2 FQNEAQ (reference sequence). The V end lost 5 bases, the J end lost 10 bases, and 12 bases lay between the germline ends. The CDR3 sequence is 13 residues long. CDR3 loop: CASSQGSESPLHF. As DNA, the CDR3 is TGTGCCAGCAGCCAGGGGTCGGAATCACCCCTCCACTTT. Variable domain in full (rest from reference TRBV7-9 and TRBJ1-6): DTGVSQNPRHKITKRGQNVTFRCDPISEHNRLYWYRQTLGQGPEFLTYFQNEAQLEKSRLLSDRFSAERPKGSFSTLEIQRTEQGDSAMYLCASSQGSESPLHFGNGTRLTVT.

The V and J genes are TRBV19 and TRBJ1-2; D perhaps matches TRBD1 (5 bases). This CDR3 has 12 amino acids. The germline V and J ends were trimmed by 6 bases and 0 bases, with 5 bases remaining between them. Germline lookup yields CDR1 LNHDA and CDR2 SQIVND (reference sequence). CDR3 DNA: TGTGCCAGTAGGACAGCTAACTATGGCTACACCTTC. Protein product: CASRTANYGYTF.

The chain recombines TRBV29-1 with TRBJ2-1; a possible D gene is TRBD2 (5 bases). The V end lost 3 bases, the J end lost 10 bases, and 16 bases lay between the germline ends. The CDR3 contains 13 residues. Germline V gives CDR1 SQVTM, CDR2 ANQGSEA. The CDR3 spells CSVDGSGKWEQFF. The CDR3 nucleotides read TGCAGCGTTGATGGGTCCGGGAAATGGGAGCAGTTCTTC.

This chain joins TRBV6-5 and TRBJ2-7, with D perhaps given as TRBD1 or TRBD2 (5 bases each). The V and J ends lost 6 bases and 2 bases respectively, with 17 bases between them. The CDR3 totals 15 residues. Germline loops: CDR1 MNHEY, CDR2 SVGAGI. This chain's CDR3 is CASSPLMRGTYEQYF. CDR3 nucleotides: TGTGCCAGCAGCCCCCTGATGAGGGGTACCTACGAGCAGTACTTC.

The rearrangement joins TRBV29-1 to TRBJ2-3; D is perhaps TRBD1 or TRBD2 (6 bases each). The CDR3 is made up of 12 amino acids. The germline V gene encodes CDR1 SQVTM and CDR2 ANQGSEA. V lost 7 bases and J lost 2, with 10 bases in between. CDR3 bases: TGCAGCGGAGGGGGGAACACAGATACGCAGTATTTT. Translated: CSGGGNTDTQYF.

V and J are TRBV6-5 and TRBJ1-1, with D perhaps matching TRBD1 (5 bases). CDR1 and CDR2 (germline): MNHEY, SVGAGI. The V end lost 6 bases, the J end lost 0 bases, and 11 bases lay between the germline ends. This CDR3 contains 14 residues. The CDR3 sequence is CASRSTDMNTEAFF. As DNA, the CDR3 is TGTGCCAGCAGATCGACAGATATGAACACTGAAGCTTTCTTT.

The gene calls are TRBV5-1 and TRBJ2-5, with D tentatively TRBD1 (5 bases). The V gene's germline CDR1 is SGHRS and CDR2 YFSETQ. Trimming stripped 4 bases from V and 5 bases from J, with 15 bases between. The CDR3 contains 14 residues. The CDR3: CASSRERGQETQYF. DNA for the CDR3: TGCGCCAGCAGCAGGGAAAGGGGTCAGGAGACCCAGTACTTC.